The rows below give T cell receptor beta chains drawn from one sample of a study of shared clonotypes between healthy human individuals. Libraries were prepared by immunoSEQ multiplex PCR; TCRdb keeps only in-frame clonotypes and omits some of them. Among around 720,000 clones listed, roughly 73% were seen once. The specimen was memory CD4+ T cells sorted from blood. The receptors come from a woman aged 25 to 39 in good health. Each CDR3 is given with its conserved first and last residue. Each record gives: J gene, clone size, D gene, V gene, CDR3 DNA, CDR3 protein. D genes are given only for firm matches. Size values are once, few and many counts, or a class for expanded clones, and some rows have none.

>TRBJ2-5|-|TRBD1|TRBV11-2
TGTGCCAGCAGCCGGAGACAGGGTAGGGGGGAGACCCAGTACTTC
CASSRRQGRGETQYF
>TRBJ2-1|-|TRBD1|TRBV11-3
TGTGCCAGCAGCACCCGACAGGGGGCCCATGAGCAGTTCTTC
CASSTRQGAHEQFF
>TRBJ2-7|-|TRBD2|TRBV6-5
TGTGCCAGCAGCCCTCGCGGGGGGTGGACCTACGAGCAGTACTTC
CASSPRGGWTYEQYF
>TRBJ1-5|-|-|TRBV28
TGTGCCAGCAGTTCATCGCAGGGGCAGCGAGGCAATCAGCCCCAGCATTTT
CASSSSQGQRGNQPQHF
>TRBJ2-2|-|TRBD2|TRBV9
TGTGCCAGCAGCGCTCTAGCGGGAGGGCCACGGACCGGGGAGCTGTTTTTT
CASSALAGGPRTGELFF
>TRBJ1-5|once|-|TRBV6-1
TGTGCCAGCCGCAGGGAAGCCAATCAGCCCCAGCATTTT
CASRREANQPQHF
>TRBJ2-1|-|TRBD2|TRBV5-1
TGCGCCAGCAGCTTACGAGCGGGGGACCAATACAATGAGCAGTTCTTC
CASSLRAGDQYNEQFF
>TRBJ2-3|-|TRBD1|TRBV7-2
TGTGCCAGCACTTCCAGGACAGGGTCCGGTAGCACAGATACGCAGTATTTT
CASTSRTGSGSTDTQYF
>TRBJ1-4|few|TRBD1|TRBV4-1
TGCGCCAGCAGCCAACGGACAGGGAGTGAAAAACTGTTTTTT
CASSQRTGSEKLFF
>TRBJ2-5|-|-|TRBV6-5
TGTGCCAGCAGTTACTCTGGCAGTAAAGAGACCCAGTACTTC
CASSYSGSKETQYF
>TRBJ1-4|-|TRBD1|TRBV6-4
TGTGCCAGCAGTGTCAAAAAGGTCAGGGGGCGAAAACTGTTTTTT
CASSVKKVRGRKLFF
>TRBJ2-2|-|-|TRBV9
TGTGCCAGCAGCGTAGGTTTGACTCGAACCAACACCGGGGAGCTGTTTTTT
CASSVGLTRTNTGELFF
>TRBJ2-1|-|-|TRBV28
TGTGCCAGCAGGGACCGGAGAGAGGCGGTGTATGAGCAGTTCTTC
CASRDRREAVYEQFF
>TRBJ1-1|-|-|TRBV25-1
TGTGCCAGCAATCGGTGGGGGGACACTGAAGCTTTCTTT
CASNRWGDTEAFF
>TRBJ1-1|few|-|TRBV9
TGTGCCAGCAGCCCTTTAGTTGGTGCGGGCACTGAAGCTTTCTTT
CASSPLVGAGTEAFF
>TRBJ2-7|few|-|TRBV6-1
TGTGCCAGCAGACAAGGCAGTTCCAGCTCCTACGAGCAGTACTTC
CASRQGSSSSYEQYF
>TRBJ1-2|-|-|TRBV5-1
TGCGCCAGCAGCTTCCGGGGAGACGATGGCTACACCTTC
CASSFRGDDGYTF
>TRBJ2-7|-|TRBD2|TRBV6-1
TGTGCCACGCGGACTAGCGGCCCTTACGAGCAGTACTTC
CATRTSGPYEQYF
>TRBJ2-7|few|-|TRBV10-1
TGCGCCAGCAGTGAAGCAGTCCGGGACGGGAAAAACGAGCAGTACTTC
CASSEAVRDGKNEQYF
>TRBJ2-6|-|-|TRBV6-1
TGTGCCAGCGTAATCTCTGGGGCCAACGTCCTGACTTTC
CASVISGANVLTF
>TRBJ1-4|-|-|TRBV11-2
TGTGCCAGCAGCCCAGATACAGTCTCGTATGAAAAACTGTTTTTT
CASSPDTVSYEKLFF
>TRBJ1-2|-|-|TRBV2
TGTGCCAGCAGAGACACAGCATTCTATGGCTACACCTTC
CASRDTAFYGYTF
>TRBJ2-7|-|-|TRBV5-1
TGCGCCAGCAGCTTGGGCGAGGACCGGGTGTGGGAGCAGTACTTC
CASSLGEDRVWEQYF
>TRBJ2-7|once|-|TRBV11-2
TGTGCCAGCAGCTATGAGAGGGCCCCCTCCTACGAGCAGTACTTC
CASSYERAPSYEQYF
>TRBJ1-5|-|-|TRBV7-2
TGTGCCAGCAGCTCCGTGCAGGGGAGTCAGCCCCAGCATTTT
CASSSVQGSQPQHF
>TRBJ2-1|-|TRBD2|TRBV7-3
TGTGCCAGCAGCCCAAAGGGCGGGAGTGAAATCAGACCCTCCTACAATGAGCAGTTCTTC
CASSPKGGSEIRPSYNEQFF